The rows below give T cell receptor beta chains drawn from one sample of a study of CD8 T cells in Susac syndrome. One entry per CDR3 protein, called by TCRdb with MiXCR from the immunoSEQ multiplex PCR reads. The table lists around 140,000 distinct CDR3 sequences, roughly 94% of them singletons, with about 0.15% in the top ten. The sample comprised CD4+ T cells from PBMCs. The receptors derive from a human donor with Susac syndrome. CDR3s include the opening cysteine and the closing phenylalanine or tryptophan. Each record gives: CDR3 DNA, CDR3 protein, V gene, clone size, J gene, D gene. The D gene is left open where the match is weak. The listing skips clone size in some rows; elsewhere it reads once, few, many or a size class.

DNA: TGCGCCAGCAGCCCGAGGGGGAGCTCTGGAAACACCATATATTTT; CDR3: CASSPRGSSGNTIYF; V: TRBV5-1; size: -; J: TRBJ1-3; D: -
DNA: TGCGCCAGCAACGAACAGGGGGCTGGGGCCAACGTCCTGACTTTC; CDR3: CASNEQGAGANVLTF; V: TRBV5-1; size: -; J: TRBJ2-6; D: TRBD1
DNA: TGCAGTGCTAGAGATGCGGCACAGACTAGGGCCGAGCAGTACTTC; CDR3: CSARDAAQTRAEQYF; V: TRBV20-1; size: -; J: TRBJ2-7; D: -
DNA: TGTGCCAGCAGCCCTCAGGGTAGGGGGCATGAGCAGTTCTTC; CDR3: CASSPQGRGHEQFF; V: TRBV5-6; size: -; J: TRBJ2-1; D: TRBD1
DNA: TGTGCCATCAGTGAGTCGGTTTGGGTCGGACAGAATAGGTCCGGCTACACCTTC; CDR3: CAISESVWVGQNRSGYTF; V: TRBV10-3; size: -; J: TRBJ1-2; D: -
DNA: TGTGCCAGCAGTTGGGGGCTGGGTGCAGAGACCCAGTACTTC; CDR3: CASSWGLGAETQYF; V: TRBV14; size: -; J: TRBJ2-5; D: -
DNA: TGTGCCATCAGTGAGGTGGGATCCGGAAACACCATATATTTT; CDR3: CAISEVGSGNTIYF; V: TRBV10-3; size: once; J: TRBJ1-3; D: -
DNA: TGCAGTGCCCCCGGGGACAGCTTGGGGGAAGCTTTCTTT; CDR3: CSAPGDSLGEAFF; V: TRBV20-1; size: -; J: TRBJ1-1; D: TRBD1
DNA: TGTGCCAGCAGCCGATCTGGACAGGGGATAGGGAACATTCAGTACTTC; CDR3: CASSRSGQGIGNIQYF; V: TRBV5-6; size: once; J: TRBJ2-4; D: TRBD1
DNA: TGTGCCAGCAGTTGGGTTAGAGGGGCGCCCAACACCGGGGAGCTGTTTTTT; CDR3: CASSWVRGAPNTGELFF; V: TRBV28; size: -; J: TRBJ2-2; D: -
DNA: TGTGCCACTGGCCGGGGGTCCGCTGAAGCTTTCTTT; CDR3: CATGRGSAEAFF; V: TRBV15; size: -; J: TRBJ1-1; D: -
DNA: TGCAGTGTCCCAACTAGCGGGGGGGCCGGCGAGCAGTACTTC; CDR3: CSVPTSGGAGEQYF; V: TRBV20-1; size: -; J: TRBJ2-7; D: TRBD2